The source of this T cell receptor beta chain is a study of post-analysis software for immune sequencing data. Overall study: Secondary progressive, relapsing-remitting and progressive-relapsing multiple sclerosis were among the included disease courses. Overall study results and limits: Patients carried roughly 5 TRBV segments more frequently than controls did, and TRBV5-6, TRBV5-1 and TRBV20-1 were among them. Relative to controls, patients with multiple sclerosis showed significantly lower normalized Chao1 diversity. F-measure co-clustering was strong for batch-matched samples.

TCR beta libraries were prepared from cDNA with unique molecular identifiers. cDNA molecules numbering some 500,000 came from roughly 1.1 to 9.2 million T cells. A single record per CDR3 protein comes from TCRdb applying MiXCR to the PCR reads. The table lists hundreds of thousands of distinct CDR3 sequences, 25% to 30% of them singletons. Germline values: CDR1 LGHNA, CDR2 YSLEER. There are 15 residues in the CDR3. Trimming shortened V by 1 base and J by 0 bases, and 4 bases separated the two germline ends. This clonotype was picked up many times. What it binds is not known. Sequencing was performed on blood. The clonotype originates from a girl between 5 and 17 years old with multiple sclerosis. The genes are TRBV4-3 and TRBJ2-6; no clear D. The CDR3 region has the DNA TGCGCCAGCAGCCAAGGGGCCTCTGGGGCCAACGTCCTGACTTTC. This gives the protein CASSQGASGANVLTF.